This T cell receptor (beta chain) originates from a study of blood T cell repertoires in COVID-19. The overall study: Donors in the United States, Italy and Spain gave samples during acute or convalescent COVID-19.

Original data processing: Amplification with reference gene primers provided the estimates of nucleated cell counts. Sequencing was performed with immunoSEQ multiplex PCR; in TCRdb, only in-frame clones are kept and a portion is missing. V and J calls and clone size are given by that table; D and trimming were obtained from the DNA. The top ten clones hold roughly 4.6% of a sample with under 300,000 clones, approximately 82% of them seen once. Per germline, CDR1 LGHDT and CDR2 YNNKEL (reference sequence). The CDR3 covers 18 residues. The junction had 9 bases not matched to a gene; V was cut back by 4 bases and J by 2 bases.

Sequencing used peripheral blood. V is TRBV3-1 (or the pseudogene TRBV3-2) and J is TRBJ2-5; 14 bases map to TRBD2. The sequence was collected from an elderly woman with active or convalescent COVID-19. Written as DNA, the CDR3 is TGTGCCAGCAGCCCGACTAGCGGGGGGGCCTGGGGGCAAGAGACCCAGTACTTC. Its translation: CASSPTSGGAWGQETQYF.